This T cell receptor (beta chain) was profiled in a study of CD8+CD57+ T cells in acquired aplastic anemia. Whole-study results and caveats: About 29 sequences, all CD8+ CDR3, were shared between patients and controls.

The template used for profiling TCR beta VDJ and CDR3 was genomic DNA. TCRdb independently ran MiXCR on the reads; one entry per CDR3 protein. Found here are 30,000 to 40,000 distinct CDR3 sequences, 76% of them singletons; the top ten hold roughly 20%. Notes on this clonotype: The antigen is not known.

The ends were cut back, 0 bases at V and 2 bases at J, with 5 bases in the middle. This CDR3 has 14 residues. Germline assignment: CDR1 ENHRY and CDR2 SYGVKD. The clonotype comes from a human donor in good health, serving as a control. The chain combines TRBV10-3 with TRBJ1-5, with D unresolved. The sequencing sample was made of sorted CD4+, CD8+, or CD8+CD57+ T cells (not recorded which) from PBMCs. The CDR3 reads CAISESRGNQPQHF. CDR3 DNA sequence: TGTGCCATCAGTGAGTCGCGGGGCAATCAGCCCCAGCATTTT.